Listed below are T cell receptor beta chains from one sample, sequenced in a study of shared clonotypes between healthy human individuals. Profiled with immunoSEQ multiplex PCR; TCRdb holds only in-frame clones, not every one. The sample includes millions of clones, about 92% seen only once; the top ten take roughly 1.8%. Sequenced input: naive CD8+ T cells from PBMCs. These receptor sequences come from a man between 18 and 29 years old in good health. Some clones in this sample may be carry-over from other donors' samples. Both conserved end residues are part of each CDR3. The order of the fields is clone size, V gene, D gene, J gene, CDR3 protein, CDR3 DNA. The D gene is left open where the match is weak. The size field is filled for only some rows; it gives once, few, many or a size class.

size: .
V: TRBV7-9
D: .
J: TRBJ2-5
CDR3: CASSFEPNAVFGTQYF
DNA: TGTGCCAGCAGCTTTGAGCCCAACGCCGTCTTTGGGACCCAGTACTTC

size: once
V: TRBV4-2
D: .
J: TRBJ2-7
CDR3: CASSQGGSSPYEQYF
DNA: TGTGCCAGCAGCCAAGGGGGTAGCAGCCCCTACGAGCAGTACTTC

size: .
V: TRBV30
D: TRBD1
J: TRBJ1-5
CDR3: CAWSVRVRGSNQPQHF
DNA: TGTGCCTGGAGTGTACGAGTCAGGGGGAGCAATCAGCCCCAGCATTTT

size: .
V: TRBV7-9
D: TRBD1
J: TRBJ1-2
CDR3: CASSLKDGTGPNYGYTF
DNA: TGTGCCAGCAGCTTAAAGGATGGGACAGGGCCCAACTATGGCTACACCTTC

size: .
V: TRBV4-1
D: .
J: TRBJ2-7
CDR3: CASSLSLSNAQYF
DNA: TGCGCCAGCAGCCTTAGCCTGAGCAACGCGCAGTACTTC

size: .
V: TRBV4-1
D: .
J: TRBJ2-7
CDR3: CASSQIGVSAEQYF
DNA: TGCGCCAGCAGCCAAATAGGGGTTTCGGCCGAGCAGTACTTC

size: .
V: TRBV5-6
D: .
J: TRBJ1-1
CDR3: CASSLREGWTEAFF
DNA: TGTGCCAGCAGCTTAAGGGAGGGTTGGACTGAAGCTTTCTTT

size: .
V: TRBV4-3
D: TRBD2
J: TRBJ2-2
CDR3: CASSPGGGTGELFF
DNA: TGCGCCAGCAGCCCCGGGGGGGGGACCGGGGAGCTGTTTTTT

size: .
V: TRBV6-1
D: .
J: TRBJ2-3
CDR3: CASNHGSWRADTQYF
DNA: TGTGCCAGCAATCACGGGTCATGGAGGGCAGATACGCAGTATTTT

size: .
V: TRBV10-3
D: .
J: TRBJ2-7
CDR3: CAISDCLSCEQYF
DNA: TGTGCCATCAGTGACTGCCTTTCGTGCGAGCAGTACTTC

size: .
V: TRBV27
D: TRBD2
J: TRBJ2-7
CDR3: CASREAPWDEQYF
DNA: TGTGCCAGCCGGGAGGCGCCTTGGGACGAGCAGTACTTC

size: .
V: TRBV27
D: TRBD1
J: TRBJ1-4
CDR3: CASSPLRTGINEKLFF
DNA: TGTGCCAGCAGCCCCCTCCGGACAGGGATAAATGAAAAACTGTTTTTT

size: .
V: TRBV5-1
D: .
J: TRBJ2-7
CDR3: CASSFEQMGEQYF
DNA: TGCGCCAGCAGCTTCGAGCAGATGGGCGAGCAGTACTTC

size: once
V: TRBV11-2
D: .
J: TRBJ2-7
CDR3: CASSLEPPRAVDEQYF
DNA: TGTGCCAGCAGCTTAGAACCCCCGAGGGCAGTGGACGAGCAGTACTTC

size: .
V: TRBV5-6
D: TRBD1
J: TRBJ2-1
CDR3: CASSGQTGTYSYNEQFF
DNA: TGTGCCAGCAGCGGACAGACAGGGACCTACTCCTACAATGAGCAGTTCTTC

size: .
V: TRBV6-1
D: TRBD1
J: TRBJ2-7
CDR3: CASSDSTGAPYEQYF
DNA: TGTGCCAGCAGTGATAGCACAGGGGCCCCCTACGAGCAGTACTTC

size: .
V: TRBV7-9
D: .
J: TRBJ1-2
CDR3: CASSLALTPAYGYTF
DNA: TGTGCCAGCAGCTTAGCCCTAACACCCGCCTATGGCTACACCTTC

size: .
V: TRBV5-1
D: TRBD1
J: TRBJ1-1
CDR3: CASSHGRQGMNTEAFF
DNA: TGCGCCAGCAGCCACGGACGACAGGGTATGAACACTGAAGCTTTCTTT

size: .
V: TRBV7-3
D: .
J: TRBJ2-2
CDR3: CASGPGNTGELFF
DNA: TGTGCCTCTGGGCCGGGGAACACCGGGGAGCTGTTTTTT

size: .
V: TRBV2
D: .
J: TRBJ2-7
CDR3: CASSEGDYEQYF
DNA: TGTGCCAGCAGCGAAGGAGACTACGAGCAGTACTTC

size: .
V: TRBV7-9
D: .
J: TRBJ1-2
CDR3: CASSPSSWAENYGYTF
DNA: TGTGCCAGCAGCCCCTCCAGTTGGGCAGAGAACTATGGCTACACCTTC